Described below is a single TCR beta chain sequence and its context. This sample is part of a study of tumor and adjacent non-tumor tissue in lung cancer. Germline CDR1 is SEHNR and CDR2 is FQNEAQ (reference sequence). The ends lost 7 bases at V and 7 bases at J; junction bases unmatched: 15. The CDR3 loop spans 16 amino acids. The library came from three nested PCR rounds adapted from ARM-PCR protocols. One entry per CDR3 protein results from TCRdb running MiXCR on the multiplex PCR reads. The data show about 200,000 distinct CDR3 sequences, with 60% to 85% seen just once and approximately 25% held by the top ten. This sample's RNA came from whole unsorted tissue.

The sequence came from a man in his 60s with non-small cell lung cancer. The sample consisted of lung tumor tissue. J is TRBJ2-1 and V is TRBV7-9, with 8 bases matching TRBD2. CDR3 region: CASNIISGSSRNEQFF. CDR3 DNA: TGTGCCAGCAACATTATCAGCGGGAGTAGTCGAAATGAGCAGTTCTTC. Based on the CDR3 plus reference TRBV7-9 and TRBJ2-1, the full variable domain is DTGVSQNPRHKITKRGQNVTFRCDPISEHNRLYWYRQTLGQGPEFLTYFQNEAQLEKSRLLSDRFSAERPKGSFSTLEIQRTEQGDSAMYLCASNIISGSSRNEQFFGPGTRLTVL.